Presented here are 30 T cell receptor beta chains from one specimen sequenced in a study of cytomegalovirus exposure and HLA in healthy donors. Data came from immunoSEQ multiplex PCR; TCRdb stores just in-frame clones and leaves some out. The sample yields 250,000 to 400,000 clones, roughly 87% seen once. Material: PBMCs. The receptors come from a young man in good health and CMV-seronegative.

This sequence joins TRBV27 and TRBJ2-1; D perhaps matches TRBD1 (6 bases). Germline assignment: CDR1 MNHEY and CDR2 SMNVEV (reference sequence). The V and J ends lost 2 bases and 13 bases respectively, with 9 bases between them. This CDR3 has 11 residues. The CDR3 spells CASSLGQNQFF. CDR3 coding DNA: TGTGCCAGCAGTTTAGGACAGAATCAGTTCTTC.

The V gene is TRBV18, the J gene TRBJ2-7; D perhaps matches TRBD1 (5 bases). Germline V gene sequence: CDR1 KGHSH, CDR2 LQKENI. Trimming pared 6 bases from V and 0 bases from J, leaving 15 bases between. The CDR3 sequence is 15 residues long. This CDR3 is CASSPDTGRSYEQYF. The CDR3 region has the DNA TGTGCCAGCTCCCCGGACACCGGCCGCTCCTACGAGCAGTACTTC.

A single count supports this clone. The V gene is TRBV6-1, the J gene TRBJ1-5, with a possible D match to TRBD1 (6 bases). In germline, CDR1 is MNHNS, CDR2 SASEGT. The CDR3 spans 15 residues. V was shortened by 4 bases and J by 0 bases, with 10 bases between the two germline ends. The CDR3 region is CASSAVRGSNQPQHF. Here the CDR3 DNA reads TGTGCCAGCAGTGCCGTCAGGGGTAGCAATCAGCCCCAGCATTTT.

The chain combines TRBV7-9 with TRBJ1-2; D unclear. The length of the CDR3 is 13 residues. Trimming pared 3 bases from V and 6 bases from J, leaving 11 bases between. Germline assignment: CDR1 SEHNR and CDR2 FQNEAQ (reference sequence). CDR3 region: CASSFQDLNGYTF. In DNA, the CDR3 is TGTGCCAGCAGCTTTCAGGATTTGAATGGCTACACCTTC.

This clone was seen a single time. The chain recombines TRBV7-2 with TRBJ2-1; 14 nucleotides line up with TRBD2. From germline, CDR1 is SGHTA and CDR2 FQGNSA. The ends lost 6 bases at V and 9 bases at J; junction bases unmatched: 10. The CDR3 spans 16 residues. CDR3: CASRTRLAGGPSEQFF. The DNA for the CDR3 is TGTGCCAGCAGGACGAGACTAGCGGGGGGGCCGAGTGAGCAGTTCTTC.

The chain links TRBV6-5 to TRBJ1-1; 7 positions match TRBD1. In germline, CDR1 is MNHEY, CDR2 SVGAGI. Losses at the gene ends were 6 bases for V and 8 bases for J; bases not matched to a gene: 6. This CDR3 comprises 12 residues. CDR3 DNA sequence: TGTGCCAGCAGCCATGGGACAGACGAAGCTTTCTTT. This translates into CASSHGTDEAFF.

This chain links TRBV10-3 with TRBJ2-5, with D possibly TRBD1 on 6 matching bases. V dropped 0 bases and J dropped 5 bases, with 13 bases sitting between them. The CDR3 totals 15 residues. In germline, CDR1 is ENHRY, CDR2 SYGVKD. DNA for the CDR3: TGTGCCATCAGTGAGTCGTGGCAGGGGACGGAGACCCAGTACTTC. It codes for CAISESWQGTETQYF.

The gene calls are TRBV6-4 and TRBJ2-5; TRBD2 matches 8 bases. From germline, CDR1 is MRHNA and CDR2 SNTAGT. After removal of 5 bases from V and 2 bases from J, the junction contained 4 bases not matched to a gene. This CDR3 is built from 14 residues. The CDR3 sequence is CASSSVAGQETQYF. CDR3 sequence (DNA): TGTGCCAGCAGTTCGGTAGCGGGGCAAGAGACCCAGTACTTC.

The chain links TRBV18 to TRBJ2-2; D may be TRBD2 (5 bases). The CDR3 is 17 amino acids. Germline loops: CDR1 KGHSH, CDR2 LQKENI. Trimming took 0 bases from V and 1 from J, leaving 12 bases between them. CDR3 residues: CASSPPGGIRNTGELFF. CDR3 nucleotides: TGTGCCAGCTCACCACCAGGAGGTATAAGGAACACCGGGGAGCTGTTTTTT.

V is TRBV9 and J is TRBJ1-2; 7 positions match TRBD1. This CDR3 has 14 residues. The germline CDR1 and CDR2 sequences are SGDLS and YYNGEE. Trimming took 3 bases from V and 9 from J; bases not matched to a gene: 11. CDR3 in DNA: TGTGCCAGCAGCGCGGACAGGATCGGCCCTCGCTACACCTTC. Translating gives CASSADRIGPRYTF.

This sequence joins TRBV6-1 and TRBJ1-2; perhaps TRBD1 as D (5 bases). The CDR3 covers 15 residues. The V end lost 3 bases, the J end lost 0 bases, and 11 bases lay between the germline ends. CDR1 and CDR2 (germline): MNHNS, SASEGT. CDR3 DNA: TGTGCCAGCAGTGATCCTGACAGAGCTAACTATGGCTACACCTTC. It yields the protein CASSDPDRANYGYTF.

This chain uses TRBV15 with TRBJ2-2, with 8 bases aligning to TRBD1. The CDR3 runs 17 residues. CDR1 and CDR2 (germline): LNHNV, YYDKDF (reference sequence). Unmatched junction bases numbered 10, after V lost 3 bases and J lost 4 bases. CDR3 region: CATSSYGTGVRTGELFF. CDR3 nucleotides: TGTGCCACCAGCAGTTACGGGACAGGTGTACGCACCGGGGAGCTGTTTTTT.

The chain joins TRBV27 to TRBJ2-1; 9 bases agree with TRBD1. Germline V gene data show CDR1 as MNHEY and CDR2 as SMNVEV (reference sequence). The CDR3 has 16 residues. Losses at the gene ends were 5 bases for V and 3 bases for J; bases not matched to a gene: 8. CDR3 sequence: CASSLFPGQGYNEQFF. DNA for the CDR3: TGTGCCAGCAGTCTCTTCCCGGGACAGGGCTACAATGAGCAGTTCTTC.

CDR3 loop: CASSGQVFLVGEQYF. The CDR3 coding sequence is TGTGCCAGCTCGGGACAGGTCTTTCTGGTGGGGGAGCAGTACTTC. The chain recombines TRBV6-1 with TRBJ2-7; 8 nucleotides line up with TRBD1. CDR3 length: 15 amino acids. The V gene end was trimmed by 8 bases and the J gene end by 7 bases; junction bases not matched to a gene: 16. Germline CDR1 reads MNHNS; CDR2 reads SASEGT.

The chain uses TRBV2 and TRBJ2-1; possibly TRBD1 for D (5 bases). The V gene lost 2 bases and the J gene lost 9 bases, with 5 bases spanning the gap. Germline V gene lookup returns CDR1 SNHLY and CDR2 FYNNEI. CDR3 length equals 11 residues. This CDR3 is CASSERGEQFF. The CDR3 coding sequence is TGTGCCAGCAGTGAAAGGGGTGAGCAGTTCTTC.

The chain recombines TRBV13 with TRBJ2-2; tentatively, D is TRBD1 (5 bases). Trimming removed 5 bases from V and 5 bases from J, with 18 bases in between. The CDR3 length is 16 residues. The germline V gene has CDR1 PRHDT and CDR2 FYEKMQ (reference sequence). The CDR3 loop is CASSKARGVKTGELFF. DNA of the CDR3: TGTGCCAGCAGCAAAGCAAGGGGCGTGAAGACCGGGGAGCTGTTTTTT.

The chain has TRBV11-2 and TRBJ2-1, with TRBD2 matching over 9 bases. V lost 5 bases, J lost 9 bases, and 8 bases stayed unmatched. This CDR3 contains 14 residues. CDR1 and CDR2 (germline): SGHAT, FQNNGV. Here the CDR3 DNA reads TGTGCCAGCAGCCCGCGGGGGGGCGGGGCTGAGCAGTTCTTC. Its translation: CASSPRGGGAEQFF.

CDR3 DNA sequence: TGTGCCAGCAGCTCCCCGATGAGGGGGAGAGAAGAAGAGACCCAGTACTTC. Encoded protein: CASSSPMRGREEETQYF. The V call is TRBV7-9, the J call TRBJ2-5, with D maybe TRBD1 (6 bases). This CDR3 is built from 17 residues. CDR1 is SEHNR and CDR2 is FQNEAQ in the germline V gene (reference sequence). Trimming stripped 4 bases from V and 3 bases from J, with 21 bases between.

The chain uses TRBV19 and TRBJ2-5; 9 nucleotides match TRBD1. This CDR3 comprises 15 residues. Per the germline V gene, CDR1 is LNHDA and CDR2 is SQIVND (reference sequence). V shed 4 bases and J 5 bases; nucleotides not matched to a gene: 8. CDR3 in amino acids: CASSNPGQGVETQYF. CDR3 coding DNA: TGTGCCAGTAGTAACCCGGGACAGGGAGTTGAGACCCAGTACTTC. Based on the CDR3 plus reference TRBV19 and TRBJ2-5, the full variable domain is DGGITQSPKYLFRKEGQNVTLSCEQNLNHDAMYWYRQDPGQGLRLIYYSQIVNDFQKGDIAEGYSVSREKKESFPLTVTSAQKNPTAFYLCASSNPGQGVETQYFGPGTRLLVL.

The V gene is TRBV5-4, the J gene TRBJ1-5, with D perhaps matching TRBD1 (6 bases). Germline V lookup: CDR1 SGHNT, CDR2 YYREEE (reference sequence). The V end was cut by 4 bases, the J end by 4 bases, with 9 bases between. The CDR3 has 13 residues. The CDR3 is CASSRQGNQPQHF. The DNA of the CDR3 is TGTGCCAGCAGCAGGCAGGGGAATCAGCCCCAGCATTTT.

The chain joins TRBV6-5 to TRBJ1-5; D is unresolved. V was clipped by 6 bases and J by 0 bases, with 12 bases between them. The CDR3 totals 15 residues. Germline CDR1 is MNHEY and CDR2 is SVGAGI. CDR3: CASSLTGFSNQPQHF. In DNA, the CDR3 is TGTGCCAGCAGCCTAACGGGTTTTAGCAATCAGCCCCAGCATTTT.

The CDR3 sequence: CASSQTVEAFF. The CDR3 DNA reads TGTGCCAGCAGCCAGACAGTTGAAGCTTTCTTT. The chain carries TRBV5-6 and TRBJ1-1, with a weak D call TRBD1 (5 bases). The CDR3 contains 11 residues. With 4 bases removed from V and 7 bases from J, the gap between germline ends came to 8 bases. Germline assignment: CDR1 SGHDT and CDR2 YYEEEE.

The V call is TRBV19, the J call TRBJ2-1, with D possibly being TRBD2 (5 bases). The CDR3 length is 14 residues. Germline lookup yields CDR1 LNHDA and CDR2 SQIVND (reference sequence). Trimming removed 4 bases from V and 9 bases from J, with 16 bases in between. The CDR3 nucleotides are TGTGCCAGTAGTACCTACACTAGAATTGGTGAGCAGTTCTTC. This gives the protein CASSTYTRIGEQFF. The full variable domain, its missing parts supplied by reference TRBV19 and TRBJ2-1, is DGGITQSPKYLFRKEGQNVTLSCEQNLNHDAMYWYRQDPGQGLRLIYYSQIVNDFQKGDIAEGYSVSREKKESFPLTVTSAQKNPTAFYLCASSTYTRIGEQFFGPGTRLTVL.

The chain joins TRBV1 to TRBJ2-7; TRBD2, the table's D call, lacks a check against the DNA. TRBV1 is designated a pseudogene. The CDR3 totals 15 residues. CDR3 coding DNA: TGCACCAGCAGCCAAGATTGGCGGGGGGGCCGCGAGCAGTACTTC. It encodes CTSSQDWRGGREQYF.

The gene calls are TRBV6-5 and TRBJ1-2, with 9 bases that match TRBD1. CDR1 and CDR2 from the germline V gene are MNHEY and SVGAGI. The CDR3 has 16 amino acids. V trimming: 1 base; J trimming: 1 base; junction bases outside the gene matches: 4. Here the CDR3 DNA reads TGTGCCAGCAGTTACTTCGGGACAGGGAGTAACTATGGCTACACCTTC. It codes for CASSYFGTGSNYGYTF.

A note on this clone: Other DNA sequences in this specimen translate into the identical CDR3. This chain uses TRBV18 with TRBJ1-4, with 7 bases lining up with TRBD1. CDR1 and CDR2 (germline): KGHSH, LQKENI. The CDR3 runs to 15 residues. V lost 1 base to trimming and J lost 1 base; unmatched junction nucleotides: 0. CDR3 nucleotides: TGTGCCAGCTCACCACGACAGGGAACTAATGAAAAACTGTTTTTT. Protein: CASSPRQGTNEKLFF.

The rearrangement links TRBV7-9 to TRBJ1-6; possibly TRBD1 for D (5 bases). V was cut by 0 bases and J by 2 bases, with 11 bases left in between. This CDR3 has 17 amino acids. CDR1 is SEHNR, CDR2 FQNEAQ, per germline (reference sequence). The CDR3 coding sequence is TGTGCCAGCAGCTTAGCGCCAAGGGGCGCCTATAATTCACCCCTCCACTTT. Protein: CASSLAPRGAYNSPLHF.

This chain connects TRBV4-3 to TRBJ2-7, with 7 nucleotides matching TRBD1. J gave up 1 base and V 5 bases, and 5 bases lay outside the gene matches. Germline CDR1 LGHNA, CDR2 YSLEER. The CDR3 is 14 amino acids. CDR3 nucleotides: TGCGCCAGCAGCATGGACAGGATATCCTACGAGCAGTACTTC. This sequence encodes CASSMDRISYEQYF.

The gene calls are TRBV23-1 and TRBJ1-1; no firm D call. TRBV23-1 falls under the ORF class, with uncertain function. The CDR3 covers 15 residues. The ends were cut back, 0 bases at V and 1 base at J, with 9 bases in the middle. CDR3 bases: TGCGCCAGCAGTCAATCGAGGCAGACGAACACTGAAGCTTTCTTT. Translating it yields CASSQSRQTNTEAFF.

This clone showed up just once. V and J are TRBV27 and TRBJ1-4, with TRBD1 matching 7 bases. This CDR3 contains 15 residues. V shed 6 bases and J 7 bases; nucleotides not matched to a gene: 11. The germline gives CDR1 MNHEY, CDR2 SMNVEV (reference sequence). The CDR3: CASSRDNPGGEKLFF. CDR3 DNA sequence: TGTGCCAGCAGCCGAGACAACCCAGGGGGTGAAAAACTGTTTTTT.